This T cell receptor (beta chain) was recovered during a study of Siglec-9 on CD8 T cells in melanoma. Findings of the study overall: Siglec-9 reportedly marks and regulates an effector memory CD8+ T-cell subset apparently accumulating in melanoma tumors.

This clone was observed a single time. Its target is not known. The table came from immunoSEQ multiplex PCR; TCRdb's copy has only in-frame clones and leaves some out. The repertoire has almost 30,000 clones, approximately 80% of them found once; the top ten carry 5.8%. The CDR3 totals 17 residues. Germline V lookup: CDR1 SQVTM, CDR2 ANQGSEA. The V and J ends lost 1 base and 4 bases, in that order; junction bases with no gene match: 11. V is TRBV29-1 and J is TRBJ1-3, with TRBD1 identical over 9 bases. Input material: Siglec-9- CD8+ T cells sorted from blood. The sequence was collected from a human donor in good health. The CDR3 DNA follows: TGCAGCGTTGAAGGGGGGACAGGGAAAATCCCAGGAAACACCATATATTTT. Amino acids: CSVEGGTGKIPGNTIYF. Drawing the rest from reference TRBV29-1 and TRBJ1-3, the complete variable domain is SAVISQKPSRDICQRGTSLTIQCQVDSQVTMMFWYRQQPGQSLTLIATANQGSEATYESGFVIDKFPISRPNLTFSTLTVSNMSPEDSSIYLCSVEGGTGKIPGNTIYFGEGSWLTVV.